The rows below give T cell receptor beta chains drawn from one sample of a study of vaccination effects on CD4 cells after COVID-19. These receptors have no identified antigens. TCRdb's table, derived via immunoSEQ multiplex PCR, lists solely in-frame clones and lacks some. The sample contains 78,000 or so clones, 78% of which appear only once. Here the sequenced sample was CD4+ T cells from PBMCs cultured with SARS-CoV-2 spike peptides, taken before COVID-19 vaccination. These receptors all come from a human donor who received a COVID-19 vaccine. Each CDR3 is given with its conserved first and last residue. The D gene is left open where the match is weak. Size is stated for part of the rows, as once, few or many counts, or as a class when the clone is expanded.

v_call,d_call,clone_size,j_call,cdr3_nt,cdr3_aa
TRBV11-2,NA,once,TRBJ1-4,TGTGCCAACAGCTTAGGGGGAAGGGGAGGGACTAATGAAAAACTGTTTTTT,CANSLGGRGGTNEKLFF
TRBV5-5,TRBD2,NA,TRBJ2-5,TGTGCCAGCAGCTTGCTTGATTTGTTTTTTGGCGGGGGAGAAGAGACCCAGTACTTC,CASSLLDLFFGGGEETQYF
TRBV14,NA,NA,TRBJ1-6,TGTGCCAGCAGCCAAGGACCCCAGGGGCTGGCCCCTCTGACACCCCTCCACTTT,CASSQGPQGLAPLTPLHF
TRBV5-1,TRBD1,few,TRBJ2-2,TGCGCCAGCAGCTCGACAGGGGCTACGAACACCGGGGAGCTGTTTTTT,CASSSTGATNTGELFF
TRBV24-1,NA,NA,TRBJ2-5,TGTGCCACCAGTGATTCCGGGGAGACCCAGTACTTC,CATSDSGETQYF
TRBV5-4,TRBD2,few,TRBJ2-2,TGTGCCAGCAGCCCATTCTTAGGTGGCGGGGGGGCCGGGGAGCTGTTTTTT,CASSPFLGGGGAGELFF
TRBV15,NA,NA,TRBJ1-5,TGTGCCACCAGCAGAGATGGGAGTCAGCCCCAGCATTTT,CATSRDGSQPQHF
TRBV7-2,TRBD2,NA,TRBJ2-3,TGTGCCAGCAGCTCAAAGCGGGGGGGCCTCGATACGCAGTATTTT,CASSSKRGGLDTQYF
TRBV6-5,NA,NA,TRBJ1-1,TGTGCCAGCACTTCCAGCGGGATCAACACTGAAGCTTTCTTT,CASTSSGINTEAFF
TRBV9,NA,NA,TRBJ1-1,TGTGCCAGCAGCGGCACGGGCCTCGGGAACACTGAAGCTTTCTTT,CASSGTGLGNTEAFF
TRBV2,NA,NA,TRBJ2-5,TGTGCCAGCAGTGAGGGATTTTTACAAGAGACCCAGTACTTC,CASSEGFLQETQYF
TRBV28,TRBD2,NA,TRBJ2-3,TGTGCCAGCATCCCCCGGGACTACTCTGGCACAGATACGCAGTATTTT,CASIPRDYSGTDTQYF
TRBV9,TRBD1,NA,TRBJ1-3,TGTGCCAGCAGCGCAGGGGACAGGAGGACTGGAAACACCATATATTTT,CASSAGDRRTGNTIYF
TRBV10-2,TRBD1,NA,TRBJ2-5,TGCGCCAGCAGTCCTCACAGGGGTGGTTACCAAGAGACCCAGTACTTC,CASSPHRGGYQETQYF